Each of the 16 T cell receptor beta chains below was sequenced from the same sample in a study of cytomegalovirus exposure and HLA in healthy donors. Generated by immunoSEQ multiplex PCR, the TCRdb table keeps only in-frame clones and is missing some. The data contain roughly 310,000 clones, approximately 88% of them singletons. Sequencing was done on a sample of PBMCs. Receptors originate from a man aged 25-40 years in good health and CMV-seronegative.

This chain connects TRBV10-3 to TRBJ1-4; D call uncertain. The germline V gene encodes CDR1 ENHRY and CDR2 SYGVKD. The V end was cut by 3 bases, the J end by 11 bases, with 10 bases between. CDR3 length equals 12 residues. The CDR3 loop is CAISDLTIKLFF. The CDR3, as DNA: TGTGCCATCAGTGATTTGACAATCAAACTGTTTTTT.

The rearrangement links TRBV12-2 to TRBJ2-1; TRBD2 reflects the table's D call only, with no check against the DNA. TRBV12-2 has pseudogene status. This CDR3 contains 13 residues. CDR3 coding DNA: TGTGCAAGTCGCCCGCGGACTAGCGGGGAGCAGTTCTTC. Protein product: CASRPRTSGEQFF.

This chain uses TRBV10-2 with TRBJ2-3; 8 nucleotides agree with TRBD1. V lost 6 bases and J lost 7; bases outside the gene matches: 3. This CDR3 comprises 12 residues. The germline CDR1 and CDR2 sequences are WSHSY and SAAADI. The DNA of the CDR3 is TGCGCCAGCAGGGACAGGGTGAATACGCAGTATTTT. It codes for CASRDRVNTQYF.

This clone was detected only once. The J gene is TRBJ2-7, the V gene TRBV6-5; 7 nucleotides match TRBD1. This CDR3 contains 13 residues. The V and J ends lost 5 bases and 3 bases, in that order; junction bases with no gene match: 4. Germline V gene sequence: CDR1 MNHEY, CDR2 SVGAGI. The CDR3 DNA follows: TGTGCCAGCAGTCAGGGACAGCTCTACGAGCAGTACTTC. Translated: CASSQGQLYEQYF.

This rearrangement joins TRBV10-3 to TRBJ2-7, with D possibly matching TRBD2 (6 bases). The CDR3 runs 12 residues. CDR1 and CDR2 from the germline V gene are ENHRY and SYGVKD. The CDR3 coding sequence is TGTAGTTCCGGAGGGGTCGACTACGAGCAGTACTTC. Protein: CSSGGVDYEQYF.

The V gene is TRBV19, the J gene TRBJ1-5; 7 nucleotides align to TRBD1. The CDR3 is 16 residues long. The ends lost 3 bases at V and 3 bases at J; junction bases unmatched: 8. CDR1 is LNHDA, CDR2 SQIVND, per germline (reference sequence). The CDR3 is CASSMLRDSLNQPQHF. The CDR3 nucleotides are TGTGCCAGTAGTATGTTAAGGGACAGCCTCAATCAGCCCCAGCATTTT.

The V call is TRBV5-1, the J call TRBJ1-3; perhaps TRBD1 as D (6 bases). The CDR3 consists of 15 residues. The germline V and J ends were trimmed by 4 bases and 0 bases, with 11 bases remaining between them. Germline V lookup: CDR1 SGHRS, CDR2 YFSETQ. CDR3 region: CASSVGHLSGNTIYF. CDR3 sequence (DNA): TGCGCCAGCAGCGTGGGACACCTCTCTGGAAACACCATATATTTT.

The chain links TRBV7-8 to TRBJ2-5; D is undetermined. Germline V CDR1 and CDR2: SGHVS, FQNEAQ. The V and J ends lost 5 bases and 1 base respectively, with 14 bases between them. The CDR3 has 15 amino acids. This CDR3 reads CASSQGWASQETQYF. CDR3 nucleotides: TGTGCCAGCAGCCAAGGCTGGGCGTCCCAAGAGACCCAGTACTTC.

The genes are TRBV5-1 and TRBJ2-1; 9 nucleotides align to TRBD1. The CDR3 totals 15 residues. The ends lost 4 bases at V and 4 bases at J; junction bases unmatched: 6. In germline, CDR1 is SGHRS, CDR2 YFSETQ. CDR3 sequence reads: CASSPGGQGYNEQFF. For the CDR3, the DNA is TGCGCCAGCAGCCCCGGGGGACAGGGATACAATGAGCAGTTCTTC.

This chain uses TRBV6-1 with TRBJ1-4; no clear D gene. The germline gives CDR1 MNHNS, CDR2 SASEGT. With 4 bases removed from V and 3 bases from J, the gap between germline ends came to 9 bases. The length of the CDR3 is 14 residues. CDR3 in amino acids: CASSGSDSNEKLFF. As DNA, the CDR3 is TGTGCCAGCAGTGGGTCAGATTCTAATGAAAAACTGTTTTTT.

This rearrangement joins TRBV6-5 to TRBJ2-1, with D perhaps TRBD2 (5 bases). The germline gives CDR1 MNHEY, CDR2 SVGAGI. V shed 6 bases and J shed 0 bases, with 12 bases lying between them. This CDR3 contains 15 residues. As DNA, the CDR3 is TGTGCCAGCAGGGAGGACGGAAACTCCTACAATGAGCAGTTCTTC. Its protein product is CASREDGNSYNEQFF.

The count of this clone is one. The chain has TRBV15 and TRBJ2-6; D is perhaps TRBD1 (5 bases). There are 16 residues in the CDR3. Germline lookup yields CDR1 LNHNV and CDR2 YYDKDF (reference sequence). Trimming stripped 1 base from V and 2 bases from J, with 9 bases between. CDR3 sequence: CATSRGRGAGANVLTF. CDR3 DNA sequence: TGTGCCACCAGCAGAGGTAGGGGCGCTGGGGCCAACGTCCTGACTTTC.

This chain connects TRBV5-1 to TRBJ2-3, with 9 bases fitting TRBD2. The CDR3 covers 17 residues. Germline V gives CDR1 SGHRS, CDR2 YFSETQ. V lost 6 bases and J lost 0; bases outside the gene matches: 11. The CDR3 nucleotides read TGCGCCAGCAAAGCGACAGTAGCGGGGGTTAGCACAGATACGCAGTATTTT. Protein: CASKATVAGVSTDTQYF.

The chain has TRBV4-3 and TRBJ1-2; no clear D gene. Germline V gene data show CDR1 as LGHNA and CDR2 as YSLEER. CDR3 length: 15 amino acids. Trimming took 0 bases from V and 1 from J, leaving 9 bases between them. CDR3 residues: CASSQEGSYNYGYTF. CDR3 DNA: TGCGCCAGCAGCCAAGAGGGCAGTTATAACTATGGCTACACCTTC.

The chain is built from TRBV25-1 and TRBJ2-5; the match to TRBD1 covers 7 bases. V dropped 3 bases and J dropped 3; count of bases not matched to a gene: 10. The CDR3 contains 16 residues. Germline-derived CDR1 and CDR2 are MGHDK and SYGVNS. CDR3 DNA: TGTGCCAGCAGTGAGACCGGGACAGTCTTTGAAGAGACCCAGTACTTC. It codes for CASSETGTVFEETQYF.

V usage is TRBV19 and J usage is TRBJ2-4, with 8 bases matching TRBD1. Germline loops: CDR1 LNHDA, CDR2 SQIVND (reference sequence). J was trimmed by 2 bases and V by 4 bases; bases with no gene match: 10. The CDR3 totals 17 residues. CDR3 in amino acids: CASSTGQGWGSKNIQYF. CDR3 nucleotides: TGTGCCAGTAGTACCGGACAGGGTTGGGGATCCAAAAACATTCAGTACTTC. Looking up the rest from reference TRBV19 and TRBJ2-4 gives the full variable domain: DGGITQSPKYLFRKEGQNVTLSCEQNLNHDAMYWYRQDPGQGLRLIYYSQIVNDFQKGDIAEGYSVSREKKESFPLTVTSAQKNPTAFYLCASSTGQGWGSKNIQYFGAGTRLSVL.